This T cell receptor (beta chain) was identified in a study of technical replicates of blood from a few donors. Germline CDR1 SQVTM, CDR2 ANQGSEA. CDR3 length equals 13 residues. The trim removed 4 bases at V and 6 bases at J, leaving 5 bases unmatched. Sequenced by immunoSEQ multiplex PCR; TCRdb stores in-frame clones only, minus some. The repertoire has some 70,000 clones, roughly 92% of them found once; the top ten carry over 0.35%. The rearrangement links TRBV29-1 to TRBJ2-5; 10 bases map to TRBD1. This sequence originates from a human donor in good health. Material for sequencing was T cells isolated from PBMCs. The CDR3 DNA follows: TGCAGCGTTGGGGGGGACAGGGGTCAGACCCAGTACTTC. Translating gives CSVGGDRGQTQYF.